A single sample gave rise to the 5 T cell receptor beta chains below, sequenced in a study of OX40 agonist ivuxolimab in advanced cancers. Assay: immunoSEQ multiplex PCR; the TCRdb copy retains only in-frame clones and omits some. The sample has roughly 60,000 clones, about 89% seen once; the top ten hold roughly 5.2%. The specimen was CD4+ or CD8+ T cells sorted from blood, collected in a trial of the OX40 agonist ivuxolimab. The receptors were gathered from an adult with an advanced solid tumor such as melanoma, head and neck, liver or kidney cancer.

This clone is a singleton in its sample. The genes are TRBV7-9 and TRBJ2-2, with TRBD2 as a possible D gene (6 bases). The CDR3 runs to 15 residues. Trimming cost V 0 bases and J 9 bases, with 14 bases left between them. Germline loops: CDR1 SEHNR, CDR2 FQNEAQ (reference sequence). The CDR3 sequence: CASSLATGLARELFF. DNA for the CDR3: TGTGCCAGCAGCTTAGCGACGGGACTCGCCCGGGAGCTGTTTTTT.

This clone was observed a single time. The chain carries TRBV10-3 and TRBJ2-7; the D gene is possibly TRBD1 (6 bases). Trimming cost V 0 bases and J 2 bases, with 14 bases left between them. The CDR3 covers 16 residues. Per germline, CDR1 ENHRY and CDR2 SYGVKD. The CDR3 reads CAISESSRDKPYEQYF. CDR3 nucleotide sequence: TGTGCCATCAGTGAGTCGAGCCGGGACAAGCCCTACGAGCAGTACTTC.

A note on this clone: At one of its ends the junction is not consistent with the germline gene, which may arise from a read error. The chain employs TRBV7-8 and TRBJ2-2; D not resolved. This CDR3 has 10 amino acids. Germline CDR1 is SGHVS and CDR2 is FQNEAQ. For the CDR3, the DNA is TGTGCCAGCAGCTTAGAGGGCCTGGTCTTT. The encoded protein is CASSLEGLVF.

This clone was observed at least ten times. The V and J genes are TRBV28 and TRBJ1-3; 8 positions agree with TRBD1. Germline V lookup: CDR1 MDHEN, CDR2 SYDVKM. Unmatched junction bases numbered 5, after V lost 4 bases and J lost 0 bases. This CDR3 spans 16 amino acids. CDR3 loop: CASSSLRGPSGNTIYF. The DNA for the CDR3 is TGTGCCAGCAGTTCCCTCAGGGGGCCCTCTGGAAACACCATATATTTT.

The J gene is TRBJ1-6, the V gene TRBV27, with no clear D. The CDR3 consists of 15 residues. Deletions cut 0 bases from V and 9 bases from J, with 12 bases between. Germline lookup yields CDR1 MNHEY and CDR2 SMNVEV (reference sequence). CDR3 sequence: CASSLSGIIGSPLHF. The CDR3 coding sequence is TGTGCCAGCAGTTTATCGGGGATCATAGGTTCACCCCTCCACTTT.